These T cell receptor beta chains were read from a single sample in a study of identical twins. TCRdb reanalysed the 5' RACE reads using MiXCR and keeps one entry per CDR3 protein. Seen here are 210,000 or so distinct CDR3 sequences, about 7.5% observed once, and the top ten hold around 1.8%. The same sample was also used in a study of yellow fever vaccine responses in identical twins.

Specimen: memory (CD45RO+) T cells sorted from blood. Receptors originate from a woman between 18 and 29 years old in good health. Both conserved end residues are part of each CDR3. A D gene is named only where the DNA matches it firmly. Rows may omit the clone size; those that give it use once, few, many or a size class.

J: TRBJ2-5; size: .; D: .; V: TRBV7-2; CDR3: CASSLNTGYETQYF; DNA: TGTGCCAGCAGCTTAAATACGGGGTATGAGACCCAGTACTTC
J: TRBJ2-7; size: many; D: TRBD2; V: TRBV7-2; CDR3: CASSLATTGGYEQYF; DNA: TGTGCCAGCAGCTTAGCTACGACGGGGGGCTACGAGCAGTACTTC
J: TRBJ1-1; size: few; D: .; V: TRBV5-1; CDR3: CASSLDRDRTEAFF; DNA: TGCGCCAGCAGCTTGGACAGGGATCGCACTGAAGCTTTCTTT
J: TRBJ2-1; size: .; D: .; V: TRBV30; CDR3: CAWSTGKENNEQFF; DNA: TGTGCCTGGAGTACAGGGAAGGAAAACAATGAGCAGTTCTTC
J: TRBJ2-3; size: .; D: .; V: TRBV9; CDR3: CASSVEADTQYF; DNA: TGTGCCAGCAGCGTAGAGGCAGATACGCAGTATTTT
J: TRBJ1-2; size: .; D: .; V: TRBV20-1; CDR3: CSAAPVAVNYGYTF; DNA: TGCAGTGCGGCCCCGGTGGCGGTAAACTATGGCTACACCTTC
J: TRBJ2-2; size: .; D: TRBD2; V: TRBV7-2; CDR3: CASRRTSGGSGELFF; DNA: TGTGCCAGCAGACGGACTAGCGGCGGTTCCGGGGAGCTGTTTTTT
J: TRBJ1-5; size: few; D: .; V: TRBV11-2; CDR3: CASSLTGIGEQPQHF; DNA: TGTGCCAGCAGCTTAACAGGGATCGGGGAGCAGCCCCAGCATTTT
J: TRBJ2-7; size: few; D: .; V: TRBV12-5; CDR3: CASGSRTVSYEQYF; DNA: TGTGCTAGTGGTTCCCGGACGGTCTCCTACGAGCAGTACTTC
J: TRBJ2-1; size: many; D: .; V: TRBV6-2/TRBV6-3; CDR3: CASSLAEYNEQFF; DNA: TGTGCCAGCAGTTTAGCGGAGTACAATGAGCAGTTCTTC
J: TRBJ1-5; size: few; D: .; V: TRBV20-1; CDR3: CSAKQGLSQPQHF; DNA: TGCAGTGCTAAACAGGGATTGAGTCAGCCCCAGCATTTT
J: TRBJ1-2; size: few; D: TRBD1; V: TRBV7-9; CDR3: CASSRNDRGYAYTF; DNA: TGTGCCAGCAGCCGAAACGACAGGGGGTATGCCTACACCTTC
J: TRBJ2-7; size: .; D: TRBD1; V: TRBV7-2; CDR3: CASSGDRVGGEQYF; DNA: TGTGCCAGCAGCGGGGACAGGGTCGGAGGGGAGCAGTACTTC
J: TRBJ1-6; size: few; D: .; V: TRBV14; CDR3: CASSHPVGEPHF; DNA: TGTGCCAGCAGCCACCCGGTCGGTGAGCCCCACTTT
J: TRBJ2-1; size: many; D: .; V: TRBV6-2/TRBV6-3; CDR3: CASSYLGERYNEQFF; DNA: TGTGCCAGCAGTTATCTGGGGGAGAGGTACAATGAGCAGTTCTTC
J: TRBJ2-4; size: few; D: TRBD2; V: TRBV6-4; CDR3: CASSTLLAGVRGGLAKNIQYF; DNA: TGTGCCAGCAGCACCCTACTAGCGGGAGTAAGAGGGGGTCTAGCCAAAAACATTCAGTACTTC
J: TRBJ2-1; size: .; D: .; V: TRBV7-2; CDR3: CASSRTDYNEQFF; DNA: TGTGCCAGCAGTCGGACGGACTACAATGAGCAGTTCTTC
J: TRBJ1-2; size: many; D: .; V: TRBV14; CDR3: CASSRSGTRFYGYTF; DNA: TGTGCCAGCAGTCGATCCGGGACACGCTTCTATGGCTACACCTTC
J: TRBJ2-2; size: many; D: TRBD1; V: TRBV6-4; CDR3: CASSETTGASGELFF; DNA: TGTGCCAGCAGCGAAACGACAGGGGCGTCCGGGGAGCTGTTTTTT
J: TRBJ1-2; size: few; D: TRBD1; V: TRBV11-2; CDR3: CASSRDRVGDGYTF; DNA: TGTGCCAGCAGTCGGGACAGGGTGGGGGATGGCTACACCTTC
J: TRBJ2-1; size: .; D: TRBD2; V: TRBV7-9; CDR3: CASSPTSGETYNEQFF; DNA: TGTGCCAGCAGCCCAACTAGCGGGGAAACCTACAATGAGCAGTTCTTC
J: TRBJ2-7; size: few; D: TRBD2; V: TRBV7-2; CDR3: CASSAVAGGFSYEQYF; DNA: TGTGCCAGCAGCGCAGTAGCGGGAGGGTTTTCCTACGAGCAGTACTTC
J: TRBJ2-1; size: .; D: .; V: TRBV5-1; CDR3: CASSLDRASGAQDEQFF; DNA: TGCGCCAGCAGCTTGGATCGCGCGAGTGGCGCACAGGATGAGCAGTTCTTC
J: TRBJ1-2; size: .; D: .; V: TRBV2; CDR3: CASPRLANYGYTF; DNA: TGTGCCAGCCCACGGTTAGCTAACTATGGCTACACCTTC
J: TRBJ1-5; size: many; D: .; V: TRBV4-1; CDR3: CASSRQYSNQPQHF; DNA: TGCGCCAGCAGCCGACAGTATAGCAATCAGCCCCAGCATTTT
J: TRBJ2-6; size: few; D: .; V: TRBV6-2/TRBV6-3; CDR3: CASRETGFLSGANVLTF; DNA: TGTGCCAGCAGGGAGACAGGCTTCCTCTCTGGGGCCAACGTCCTGACTTTC
J: TRBJ2-5; size: .; D: .; V: TRBV6-2/TRBV6-3; CDR3: CASSWTRRTAGRETQYF; DNA: TGTGCCAGCAGTTGGACTAGAAGGACAGCCGGCAGGGAGACCCAGTACTTC
J: TRBJ2-1; size: few; D: TRBD2; V: TRBV4-2; CDR3: CASRLAGSYNEQFF; DNA: TGTGCCAGTAGACTAGCGGGATCCTACAATGAGCAGTTCTTC
J: TRBJ2-1; size: .; D: .; V: TRBV6-1; CDR3: CASSDGGGGKYNEQFF; DNA: TGTGCCAGCAGTGACGGTGGGGGGGGCAAATACAATGAGCAGTTCTTC